This record covers a single T cell receptor (beta chain). This sample is drawn from a study of blood T cell repertoires in COVID-19. Whole-study context: Spain, Italy and the United States supplied samples that represented acute and convalescent COVID-19. T cells, B-cell-depleted T cells, or PBMCs supplied cDNA or gDNA.

V was shortened by 2 bases and J by 1 base, with 8 bases between the two germline ends. Germline V lookup: CDR1 SQVTM, CDR2 ANQGSEA. The CDR3 consists of 13 residues. The authors' processing: Reference gene primer amplification in the assay estimated nucleated cell counts. Profiled with immunoSEQ multiplex PCR; TCRdb holds only in-frame clones, not every one. V, J and clone size were drawn from that table, and D and trimming were deduced from the DNA. The table lists tens of thousands of clones, 91% of them singletons. The rearrangement uses TRBV29-1 and TRBJ1-1; maybe TRBD1 (5 bases). This TCR derives from a woman in her seventies with active COVID-19. The sample taken for sequencing was peripheral blood. This CDR3 is CSVERGKNTEAFF. Written as DNA, the CDR3 is TGCAGCGTTGAACGGGGGAAGAACACTGAAGCTTTCTTT.